This TCR beta chain was found in a study of blood T cell repertoires in COVID-19. Here immunoSEQ multiplex PCR was the method, and the copy in TCRdb shows in-frame clones only, minus some. The sample lists about 50,000 clones, roughly nine tenths occurring once. CDR1 and CDR2 from the germline V gene are MNHEY and SMNVEV (reference sequence). J was trimmed by 7 bases and V by 10 bases; bases with no gene match: 15. The CDR3 runs to 15 residues. The chain joins TRBV27 to TRBJ2-1; 8 nucleotides agree with TRBD2. The TCR comes from a human donor in a cohort sampled during active COVID-19. The sample comprised peripheral blood. The CDR3 spells CAISHGGGWGNEQFF. CDR3 bases: TGTGCCATCTCACATGGCGGGGGGTGGGGGAATGAGCAGTTCTTC.